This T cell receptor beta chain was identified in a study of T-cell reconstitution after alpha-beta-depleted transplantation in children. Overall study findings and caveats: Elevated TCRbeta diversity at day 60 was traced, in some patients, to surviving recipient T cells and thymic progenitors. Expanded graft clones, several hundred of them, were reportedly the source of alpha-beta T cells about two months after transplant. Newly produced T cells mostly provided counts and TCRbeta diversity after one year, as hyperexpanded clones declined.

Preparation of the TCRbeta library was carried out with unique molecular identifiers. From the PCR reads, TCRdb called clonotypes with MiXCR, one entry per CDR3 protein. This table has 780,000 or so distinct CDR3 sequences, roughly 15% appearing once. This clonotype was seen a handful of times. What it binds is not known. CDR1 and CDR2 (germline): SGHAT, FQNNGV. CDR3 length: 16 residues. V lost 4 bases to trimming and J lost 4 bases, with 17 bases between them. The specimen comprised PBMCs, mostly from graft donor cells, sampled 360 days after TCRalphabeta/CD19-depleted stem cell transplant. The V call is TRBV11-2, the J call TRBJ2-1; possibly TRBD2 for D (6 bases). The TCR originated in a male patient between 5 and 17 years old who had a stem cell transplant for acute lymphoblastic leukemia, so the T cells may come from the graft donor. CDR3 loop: CASSSVGGPAYNEQFF. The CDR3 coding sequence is TGTGCCAGCAGCTCTGTCGGAGGGCCGGCGTACAATGAGCAGTTCTTC.